This T cell receptor beta chain comes out of a study of shared clonotypes between healthy human individuals. Per the germline V gene, CDR1 is SGHRS and CDR2 is YFSETQ. With 0 bases removed from V and 8 bases from J, the gap between germline ends came to 5 bases. The CDR3 has 11 amino acids. Data came from immunoSEQ multiplex PCR; TCRdb stores just in-frame clones and leaves some out. This table has over a million clones, 70% to 80% appearing once. The chain has TRBV5-1 and TRBJ1-2; no definite D call. What was sequenced was memory CD4+ T cells sorted from blood. Described subset: CD45RA-negative fraction. The TCR originated in a man aged 18 to 30 in good health. The CDR3 region has the DNA TGCGCCAGCAGCTTGGAGGGAGGCTACACCTTC. Amino acids: CASSLEGGYTF.